Listed below are T cell receptor beta chains from one sample, sequenced in a study of shared clonotypes between healthy human individuals. The data were produced by immunoSEQ multiplex PCR, yet TCRdb's version contains in-frame clones alone and is incomplete. The sample gives about 2 million clones, 95% of which show up once; under 0.15% is in the top ten. Sequences were obtained from naive CD4+ T cells sorted from blood. Receptor source: a man in his late teens or twenties in good health. CDR3s include the opening cysteine and the closing phenylalanine or tryptophan. Each record gives: V gene, D gene, clone size, J gene, CDR3 DNA, CDR3 protein. D genes are given only for firm matches. Clone size is stated in some rows and not others, as once, few, many or a class when expanded.

>TRBV7-6|TRBD1|once|TRBJ1-5
TGTGCCAGCAGTAAGGGACAGGGGGGCAATCAGCCCCAGCATTTT
CASSKGQGGNQPQHF
>TRBV18|-|-|TRBJ1-2
TGTGCCAGCTCAGCCCGGGGGGATGGCTACACCTTC
CASSARGDGYTF
>TRBV7-9|-|-|TRBJ1-6
TGTGCCAGCAGCTTAGGTGCAGGGGACTCACCCCTCCACTTT
CASSLGAGDSPLHF
>TRBV4-1|-|-|TRBJ2-5
TGCGCCAGCAGCCATAGTAGTGAGCGGAGGCCAGGAGAGACCCAGTACTTC
CASSHSSERRPGETQYF
>TRBV5-1|-|-|TRBJ1-2
TGCGCCAGCAGCTTGGAAGGCTCTAACTATGGCTACACCTTC
CASSLEGSNYGYTF
>TRBV4-1|-|few|TRBJ2-7
TGCGCCAGCAGCCAAGGAGTAGGATACGAGCAGTACTTC
CASSQGVGYEQYF
>TRBV5-1|-|-|TRBJ2-2
TGCGCCAGCATAGGTCCGAACACCGGGGAGCTGTTTTTT
CASIGPNTGELFF
>TRBV5-4|TRBD2|-|TRBJ2-7
TGTGCCAGCAGCCACGGTTCGGGCGGGGGATATGGCGAGCAGTACTTC
CASSHGSGGGYGEQYF
>TRBV6-1|-|-|TRBJ2-5
TGTGCCAGCAGTGAAGCGTGGACGGGTCAAGAGACCCAGTACTTC
CASSEAWTGQETQYF
>TRBV4-3|-|-|TRBJ2-3
TGCGCCAGCTGGGAGGATACGCAGTATTTT
CASWEDTQYF
>TRBV10-3|-|-|TRBJ2-2
TGTGCCTCCAGTCTGAACACCGGGGAGCTGTTTTTT
CASSLNTGELFF
>TRBV19|-|-|TRBJ1-2
TGTGCCAGTAGAGGAAGGGGAACCACTAACTATGGCTACACCTTC
CASRGRGTTNYGYTF
>TRBV4-1|-|-|TRBJ2-1
TGCGCCAGCAGCCAAGATTGGGCCGGAACTACCCGGTTCTTC
CASSQDWAGTTRFF
>TRBV6-1|-|-|TRBJ1-1
TGTGCCAGCAGTGGGTCGGTAACGGGCACTGAAGCTTTCTTT
CASSGSVTGTEAFF
>TRBV6-1|-|-|TRBJ2-5
TGTGCCAGCCCGCAAACAGAATGGTACCAAGAGACCCAGTACTTC
CASPQTEWYQETQYF
>TRBV7-8|-|-|TRBJ1-2
TGTGCCAGCAGCCCCGGAATACAGGGAGACGGCTACACCTTC
CASSPGIQGDGYTF
>TRBV7-9|-|-|TRBJ2-5
TGTGCCAGCAGCGTATCGGGGGCGCGGGGAGAGACCCAGTACTTC
CASSVSGARGETQYF
>TRBV7-3|-|once|TRBJ1-1
TGTGCCAGCAGCTTGTCCCCGCCGGCCTGGAACACTGAAGCTTTCTTT
CASSLSPPAWNTEAFF
>TRBV7-2|TRBD1|-|TRBJ1-4
TGTGCCAGCAGCTCCCAGACAGGGAAAGAACTGTTTTTT
CASSSQTGKELFF
>TRBV5-6|-|-|TRBJ1-1
TGTGCCAGCAGCCCGGGGGCGGTTACTGAAGCTTTCTTT
CASSPGAVTEAFF
>TRBV30|TRBD1|once|TRBJ1-4
TGTGCCTGGAGTGTAAACAGGGGGATGGGTGAAAAACTGTTTTTT
CAWSVNRGMGEKLFF
>TRBV10-3|TRBD2|-|TRBJ2-7
TGTGCCATCAGGACCGGGACTAGCGGCCCGTTCTACGAGCAGTACTTC
CAIRTGTSGPFYEQYF